The present T cell receptor (beta chain) was sequenced within a study of blood T cell repertoires in COVID-19. From germline, CDR1 is SGHRS and CDR2 YFSETQ. Unmatched junction bases numbered 11, after V lost 4 bases and J lost 6 bases. The CDR3 is 16 amino acids. Generated by immunoSEQ multiplex PCR, the TCRdb table keeps only in-frame clones and is missing some. The data contain approximately 170,000 clones, roughly 80% of them singletons. Recovered participants had two consecutive negative NP/OP PCR tests, healthcare professional clearance, or symptom resolution. The receptor comes from a woman in her 30s who had recovered from COVID-19. The sequenced sample consisted of PBMCs or T cells enriched from blood (not recorded which). The chain links TRBV5-1 to TRBJ2-2; 8 bases align to TRBD1. CDR3 residues: CASSPPDRAYSGELFF. The CDR3 DNA reads as TGCGCCAGCAGCCCCCCGGACAGGGCTTATTCCGGGGAGCTGTTTTTT.